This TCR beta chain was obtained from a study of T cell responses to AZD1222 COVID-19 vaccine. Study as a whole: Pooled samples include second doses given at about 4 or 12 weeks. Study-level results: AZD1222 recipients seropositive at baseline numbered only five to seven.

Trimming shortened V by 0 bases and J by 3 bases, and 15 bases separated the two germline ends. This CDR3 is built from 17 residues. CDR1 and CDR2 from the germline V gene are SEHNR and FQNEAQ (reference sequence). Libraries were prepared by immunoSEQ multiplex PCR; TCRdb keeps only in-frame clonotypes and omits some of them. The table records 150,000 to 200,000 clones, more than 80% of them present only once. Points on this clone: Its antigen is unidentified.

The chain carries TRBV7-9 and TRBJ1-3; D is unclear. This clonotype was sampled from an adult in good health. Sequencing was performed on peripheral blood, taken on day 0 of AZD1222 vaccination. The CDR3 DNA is TGTGCCAGCAGCTTAGCGTTGGGAGGGCTAAATGGAAACACCATATATTTT. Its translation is CASSLALGGLNGNTIYF.